This record concerns one T cell receptor (beta chain) sequence. Its antigen is as yet unknown. Within the ViraFEST assay, antigen-specific CD4+ T cells underwent expansion with viral peptide pools prior to sequencing. Once cultured for 10 days, the cells underwent separation to obtain CD4+ T cells. Sequencing used immunoSEQ multiplex PCR; TCRdb keeps in-frame clones, though not all of them. The data show more than 50,000 clones, with roughly four fifths seen just once and about 2.7% held by the top ten. The CDR3 extends over 15 amino acids. Germline V CDR1 and CDR2: KGHDR, SFDVKD. The V and J ends lost 7 bases and 7 bases, in that order; junction bases with no gene match: 6. The record originates from a study of vaccination effects on CD4 cells after COVID-19.

Sequences were derived from CD4+ T cells from PBMCs cultured with HCoV-229E spike peptides, sampled before COVID-19 vaccination. The gene calls are TRBV24-1 and TRBJ2-1; the match to TRBD2 covers 13 bases. This receptor was obtained from a human donor who received a COVID-19 vaccine. The CDR3 sequence: CATSRLAGGINEQFF. CDR3 bases: TGTGCCACCAGCCGACTAGCGGGGGGTATAAATGAGCAGTTCTTC.